A selection of T cell receptor beta chains follows, all from one sample in a study of T cells in Graves' hyperthyroidism and ophthalmopathy. TCRdb independently ran MiXCR on the multiplex PCR reads; one entry per CDR3 protein. The table includes over 650,000 distinct CDR3 sequences, 16% detected once. Sequencing was performed on blood. These receptors were collected from a man younger than 30 with Graves' hyperthyroidism. The CDR3 runs from the conserved cysteine through the conserved F or W. The D gene is left open where the match is weak. For some rows the clone size is stated as once, few or many, or as a class when expanded; others skip it.

d_gene	v_gene	j_gene	abundance	CDR3nt	CDR3aa
-	TRBV20-1	TRBJ1-1	few	TGCAGTGCTAGAGACCGGACAGCTAACACTGAAGCTTTCTTT	CSARDRTANTEAFF
TRBD1	TRBV7-9	TRBJ2-3	few	TGTGCCAGCAGCACCACCGACAGGGGTCCTAGCACAGATACGCAGTATTTT	CASSTTDRGPSTDTQYF
TRBD1	TRBV7-9	TRBJ1-6	few	TGTGCCAGCAGCACGACAGGGAAAAATTCACCCCTCCACTTT	CASSTTGKNSPLHF
-	TRBV6-2/TRBV6-3	TRBJ2-1	many	TGTGCCAGCACAACCCTTCTAGTCGGGAATGAGCAGTTCTTC	CASTTLLVGNEQFF
-	TRBV19	TRBJ1-1	few	TGTGCCAGTAGTATAGGCTCAACCTCCTGGGGCACTGAAGCTTTCTTT	CASSIGSTSWGTEAFF
-	TRBV29-1	TRBJ1-2	-	TGCAGCGTTGATAAGGTGCCTGGCTACACCTTC	CSVDKVPGYTF
-	TRBV20-1	TRBJ2-1	many	TGCAGTGCTAGAGATCGTGGTAGCTCCTACAATGAGCAGTTCTTC	CSARDRGSSYNEQFF
TRBD1	TRBV30	TRBJ2-7	many	TGTGCTTCGGGACAGGAAATATTCGACGAGCAGTACTTC	CASGQEIFDEQYF
-	TRBV6-2/TRBV6-3	TRBJ1-5	few	TGTGCCAGCACCCACTACTCCAATCAGCCCCAGCATTTT	CASTHYSNQPQHF
TRBD1	TRBV6-1	TRBJ1-5	few	TGTGCCAGCAGGTCCCGACAGGGGAGCAATCAGCCCCAGCATTTT	CASRSRQGSNQPQHF
-	TRBV20-1	TRBJ1-4	many	TGCAGTGCCCCCAGCACTAATGAAAAACTGTTTTTT	CSAPSTNEKLFF
-	TRBV9	TRBJ2-3	-	TGTGCCAGCAGCGTAGGCGAGAGGAGAGATACGCAGTATTTT	CASSVGERRDTQYF
TRBD1	TRBV18	TRBJ1-1	many	TGTGCCAGCTCACATATGGGACAGGAAAACACTGAAGCTTTCTTT	CASSHMGQENTEAFF
-	TRBV5-6	TRBJ2-7	few	TGTGCCAGCAGCTCCGCCAGAGTCTACGAGCAGTACTTC	CASSSARVYEQYF
TRBD2	TRBV20-1	TRBJ2-1	-	TGCAGTGCGCCGGGACTAGCGGCTTTCGGTGAGCAGTTCTTC	CSAPGLAAFGEQFF
-	TRBV27	TRBJ2-7	many	TGTGCCAGCAGTTTGGTGCTCGGTGGGATACACGAGCAGTACTTC	CASSLVLGGIHEQYF
TRBD1	TRBV11-2	TRBJ2-5	many	TGTGCCAGCAGCAAACAGGGGGTCCAAGAGACCCAGTACTTC	CASSKQGVQETQYF
TRBD2	TRBV11-2	TRBJ2-3	many	TGTGCCAGCAGCTTAAATAGCGGGGTTGGGGATACGCAGTATTTT	CASSLNSGVGDTQYF
TRBD2	TRBV6-6	TRBJ2-1	many	TGTGCCAGCAGTTACTCGCTAGCGGCCTACAATGAGCAGTTCTTC	CASSYSLAAYNEQFF
-	TRBV7-3	TRBJ2-3	many	TGTGCCAGCAGCTTAGGTCAGGCGGATACGCAGTATTTT	CASSLGQADTQYF
TRBD2	TRBV7-9	TRBJ2-1	-	TGTGCCAGCAGCTTATTCACCCAACTAGCGGGAGGCCATAGGCCCTACAATGAGCAGTTCTTC	CASSLFTQLAGGHRPYNEQFF
-	TRBV20-1	TRBJ2-1	few	TGCAGTGCTAGGAGGGGGACACCTTCCGATGAGCAGTTCTTC	CSARRGTPSDEQFF
-	TRBV24-1	TRBJ2-3	many	TGTGCCACCAGTGAGCGCTCTGGGGGGCTTAGCACAGATACGCAGTATTTT	CATSERSGGLSTDTQYF
TRBD1	TRBV6-5	TRBJ1-2	many	TGTGCCAGCAGTTACTCGATGACAGGGGATGGCTACACCTTC	CASSYSMTGDGYTF
TRBD2	TRBV11-2	TRBJ2-3	once	TGTGCCAGCAGCTTAGAACTAGCGGGAAGGAATACGCAGTATTTT	CASSLELAGRNTQYF
-	TRBV2	TRBJ2-5	-	TGTGCCAGCAGTGCTGGTTTGAAAGAGACCCAGTACTTC	CASSAGLKETQYF
-	TRBV11-2	TRBJ2-5	many	TGTGCCAGCAGCTTGGGAAGGGTGGACACCCAGTACTTC	CASSLGRVDTQYF
-	TRBV5-5	TRBJ1-2	many	TGTGCCAGCAGCCCCGTTCGTTGGGACTACTATGGCTACACCTTC	CASSPVRWDYYGYTF
TRBD2	TRBV20-1	TRBJ2-7	many	TGCAGTGCAGGACTAGCGGGAGGGCCTTACGAGCAGTACTTC	CSAGLAGGPYEQYF
TRBD2	TRBV6-2/TRBV6-3	TRBJ2-1	many	TGTGCCAGCAGTTACTCAGCGGGAGTTGTGGACAATGAGCAGTTCTTC	CASSYSAGVVDNEQFF
TRBD2	TRBV6-1	TRBJ2-3	few	TGTGCCAGCAGAAAAATAGCGGGAAACACAGATACGCAGTATTTT	CASRKIAGNTDTQYF
-	TRBV2	TRBJ2-7	few	TGTGCCAGCAAAGGAAGGTCTGGGCGGGAGCAGTACTTC	CASKGRSGREQYF
-	TRBV28	TRBJ2-7	many	TGTGCCAGCAGCAGACCAGACAGGCGCGCCTACGAGCAGTACTTC	CASSRPDRRAYEQYF
-	TRBV9	TRBJ2-5	few	TGTGCCAGCAGCGTATCTGATTGGGAGACCCAGTACTTC	CASSVSDWETQYF
-	TRBV20-1	TRBJ1-6	-	TGCAGTGCGCAGACAGTTAGGAATTCACCCCTCCACTTT	CSAQTVRNSPLHF
-	TRBV10-2	TRBJ1-2	few	TGCGCCAGCAAGGGGGGAAGCTATGGCTACACCTTC	CASKGGSYGYTF
-	TRBV18	TRBJ1-5	-	TGTGCCAGCTCACCACCGAATCAGGGACGCAATCAGCCCCAGCATTTT	CASSPPNQGRNQPQHF
-	TRBV20-1	TRBJ2-5	few	TGCAGTGCTAGAGATGGCGGTGTTCAAGAGACCCAGTACTTC	CSARDGGVQETQYF
TRBD1	TRBV7-8	TRBJ2-7	many	TGTGCCAGCAGCCCCGGGACAGGTACGGACGAGCAGTACTTC	CASSPGTGTDEQYF
TRBD2	TRBV12-3/TRBV12-4	TRBJ2-2	many	TGTGCCAGCAGCCGACTAGCGGGAGAAATCGGGGAGCTGTTTTTT	CASSRLAGEIGELFF
-	TRBV27	TRBJ2-1	-	TGTGCCAGCGCCAAAACAGGGAGCTCCTACAATGAGCAGTTCTTC	CASAKTGSSYNEQFF
TRBD1	TRBV7-2	TRBJ2-7	many	TGTGCCAGCAGCCGTGGACAGGGGGCAGAAGAGCAGTACTTC	CASSRGQGAEEQYF
TRBD2	TRBV5-1	TRBJ2-7	-	TGCGCCAGCAGCTTGGAGGGACTAGCGGGACTCCGGCTGGGGCAGTACTTC	CASSLEGLAGLRLGQYF
TRBD2	TRBV7-2	TRBJ2-4	few	TGTGCCAGCAGCTTAGTATCGGGGGGAAAAAACATTCAGTACTTC	CASSLVSGGKNIQYF
-	TRBV6-4	TRBJ2-2	few	TGTGCCAGCAGTGACTCGATCCCCGGGGAGCTGTTTTTT	CASSDSIPGELFF
TRBD2	TRBV10-3	TRBJ2-7	-	TGTGCCATCAGTGATGAGACTAGCGCAACCTACGAGCAGTACTTC	CAISDETSATYEQYF
-	TRBV13	TRBJ2-7	-	TGTGCCAGCAGGCCCTCTGGGAGAACCGTCGACTACGAGCAGTACTTC	CASRPSGRTVDYEQYF
TRBD2	TRBV12-3/TRBV12-4	TRBJ2-3	few	TGTGCCAGCAGCCATCCTCTAGCGGGAGGCAGAGATACGCAGTATTTT	CASSHPLAGGRDTQYF
TRBD1	TRBV7-9	TRBJ2-2	-	TGTGCCAGCACTCCTCAGGGGGCAGGGACCGGGGAGCTGTTTTTT	CASTPQGAGTGELFF
-	TRBV2	TRBJ1-4	many	TGTGCCAGCAGGGGGGGCGGACACTTTGAAAAACTGTTTTTT	CASRGGGHFEKLFF
TRBD2	TRBV7-9	TRBJ2-2	few	TGTGCCAGCAGCTTAGCTGGCATACTAGCGGGAGGCCCCGGGGAGCTGTTTTTT	CASSLAGILAGGPGELFF
TRBD2	TRBV11-2	TRBJ2-7	many	TGTGCCAGCAGCTTACTCGGGACTAGCGGGAGCCACCCTGGGGAGCAGTACTTC	CASSLLGTSGSHPGEQYF
-	TRBV27	TRBJ1-6	many	TGTGCCAGCAGTTTATCGAGGGGTTCACCCCTCCACTTT	CASSLSRGSPLHF
-	TRBV4-1	TRBJ1-5	-	TGCGCCAGCAGCCAAGAGGCGGAAGAAGGGGGCAATCAGCCCCAGCATTTT	CASSQEAEEGGNQPQHF
TRBD2	TRBV27	TRBJ2-2	few	TGTGCCAGCAGCCTCGCGGGAGAGTTCGGCACCGGGGAGCTGTTTTTT	CASSLAGEFGTGELFF